The rows below give T cell receptor beta chains drawn from one sample of a study of regulatory T cells in long-lasting Graves disease. TCRdb passed the multiplex PCR reads through MiXCR, listing each CDR3 protein once. The table records under 500,000 distinct CDR3 sequences, around 21% of them present only once. Here the sequenced sample was peripheral blood mononuclear cells (PBMCs), taken when the disease was refractory, from a patient treated with antithyroid drugs. The receptor set was obtained from a female donor with Graves disease. CDR3s include the opening cysteine and the closing phenylalanine or tryptophan. A D gene is named only where the DNA matches it firmly. For some rows the clone size is stated as once, few or many, or as a class when expanded; others skip it.

v_call	j_call	d_call	clone_size	cdr3_aa	cdr3_nt
TRBV19	TRBJ2-7	-	-	CASSAKPGRDNEQYF	TGTGCCAGTAGTGCGAAGCCGGGACGGGACAACGAGCAGTACTTC
TRBV29-1	TRBJ2-7	-	few	CSVGSGSSYEQYF	TGCAGCGTTGGTTCCGGGAGTTCCTACGAGCAGTACTTC
TRBV7-2	TRBJ1-1	TRBD1	-	CASSLVEQGAAEAFF	TGTGCCAGCAGCTTAGTAGAACAGGGGGCTGCCGAAGCTTTCTTT
TRBV30	TRBJ2-2	TRBD2	-	CAWNRLAGAGELFF	TGTGCCTGGAACAGACTAGCGGGCGCCGGGGAGCTGTTTTTT
TRBV7-2	TRBJ1-2	-	many	CASSAQGTYGYTF	TGTGCCAGCAGCGCCCAGGGGACGTATGGCTACACCTTC
TRBV20-1	TRBJ1-4	TRBD1	few	CSAKQGAGEKLFF	TGCAGTGCGAAACAGGGGGCTGGGGAAAAACTGTTTTTT
TRBV7-8	TRBJ2-7	TRBD1	many	CASSFGWQGAYEQYF	TGTGCCAGCAGCTTCGGGTGGCAGGGGGCGTACGAGCAGTACTTC
TRBV5-5	TRBJ1-2	-	-	CASIVRPLGDGYTF	TGTGCCAGCATCGTTCGACCTCTCGGGGATGGCTACACCTTC
TRBV6-2/TRBV6-3	TRBJ1-2	-	few	CASSYTGESGYTF	TGTGCCAGCAGTTACACAGGAGAAAGCGGCTACACCTTC
TRBV11-2	TRBJ2-1	-	few	CASSLVLSSYNEQFF	TGTGCCAGCAGCTTAGTCCTCAGCTCCTACAATGAGCAGTTCTTC
TRBV16	TRBJ1-2	-	-	CASSQYPQNYGYTF	TGTGCCAGCAGCCAATACCCCCAGAACTATGGCTACACCTTC
TRBV12-3/TRBV12-4	TRBJ1-2	-	many	CASSLGIHSSGYTF	TGTGCCAGCAGTTTGGGGATCCATTCTAGTGGCTACACCTTC
TRBV6-2/TRBV6-3	TRBJ2-1	TRBD2	-	CASSYSKTGSSLAGTRF	TGTGCCAGCAGTTACTCGAAGACCGGATCTTCACTAGCGGGGACACGGTTC
TRBV7-6	TRBJ2-7	-	few	CASSQTHGYEQYF	TGTGCCAGCAGCCAAACCCACGGCTACGAGCAGTACTTC
TRBV20-1	TRBJ2-7	-	-	CSATGAGLEQYF	TGCAGTGCCACAGGGGCGGGGCTCGAGCAGTACTTC
TRBV29-1	TRBJ2-7	-	-	CSAHGTHSYEQYF	TGCAGCGCTCACGGAACACATTCCTACGAGCAGTACTTC
TRBV2	TRBJ1-1	-	many	CASSADPSTEAFF	TGTGCCAGCAGCGCTGACCCGAGTACTGAAGCTTTCTTT
TRBV18	TRBJ2-1	-	few	CASSPTRSYNEQFF	TGTGCCAGCTCACCAACGAGGTCCTACAATGAGCAGTTCTTC
TRBV28	TRBJ2-7	-	many	CASSLLVVATYEQYF	TGTGCCAGCAGTTTATTGGTGGTCGCAACCTACGAGCAGTACTTC
TRBV20-1	TRBJ1-5	-	many	CSASGGNQPQHF	TGCAGTGCTAGTGGCGGGAATCAGCCCCAGCATTTT
TRBV12-3/TRBV12-4	TRBJ2-7	TRBD2	many	CASREMGSGISGQYF	TGTGCCAGCAGGGAAATGGGTAGCGGGATTTCCGGGCAGTACTTC
TRBV9	TRBJ2-7	-	-	CASSAGAFQGYEQYF	TGTGCCAGCAGCGCCGGGGCCTTTCAGGGCTACGAGCAGTACTTC
TRBV7-6	TRBJ2-2	TRBD2	-	CASSLTSGSTNTGELFF	TGTGCCAGCAGCCTGACTAGCGGGAGTACTAACACCGGGGAGCTGTTTTTT
TRBV6-9	TRBJ1-1	-	-	CASSWGALNTEAFF	TGTGCCAGCAGTTGGGGCGCCTTGAACACTGAAGCTTTCTTT
TRBV7-9	TRBJ2-7	TRBD1	-	CASSLTSGQLLYEQYF	TGTGCCAGCAGCTTAACCTCGGGACAGTTACTCTACGAGCAGTACTTC
TRBV28	TRBJ2-2	TRBD2	few	CASSLLTSGATGELFF	TGTGCCAGCAGTTTATTAACTAGCGGGGCCACCGGGGAGCTGTTTTTT
TRBV28	TRBJ2-7	TRBD1	many	CASSRGTGRHEQYF	TGTGCCAGCAGCCGCGGGACAGGGCGACACGAGCAGTACTTC
TRBV6-1	TRBJ2-5	TRBD2	-	CASGTSGRETQYF	TGTGCCAGCGGGACTAGCGGGAGAGAGACCCAGTACTTC
TRBV30	TRBJ1-1	-	many	CAWRNYEAFF	TGTGCCTGGCGCAACTACGAAGCTTTCTTT
TRBV10-3	TRBJ1-6	-	few	CAISLGSGDGSPLHF	TGTGCCATCAGCCTGGGTAGTGGAGATGGTTCACCCCTCCACTTT
TRBV6-2/TRBV6-3	TRBJ1-6	-	many	CASRGPAYNSPLHF	TGTGCCAGCAGGGGGCCCGCCTATAATTCACCCCTCCACTTT
TRBV20-1	TRBJ1-1	-	few	CSARHALGAEEAAQTNTEAFF	TGCAGTGCTAGACACGCATTGGGGGCCGAAGAAGCCGCTCAAACCAACACTGAAGCTTTCTTT
TRBV20-1	TRBJ1-3	TRBD1	-	CSARNRQGAGNTIYF	TGCAGTGCTAGAAATAGACAGGGCGCTGGAAACACCATATATTTT
TRBV24-1	TRBJ2-2	-	many	CAVRTNANTGELFF	TGTGCCGTCAGGACAAACGCGAACACCGGGGAGCTGTTTTTT
TRBV7-2	TRBJ2-7	TRBD2	-	CASSPSGKSSYEQYF	TGTGCCAGCAGCCCAAGCGGGAAGTCCTCCTACGAGCAGTACTTC
TRBV27	TRBJ1-1	-	few	CAAIGSSNTEAFF	TGCGCCGCAATAGGGTCCTCGAACACTGAAGCTTTCTTT
TRBV7-9	TRBJ2-5	-	few	CASSSSSYQETQYF	TGTGCCAGCAGCTCCTCCTCGTACCAAGAGACCCAGTACTTC
TRBV2	TRBJ2-7	-	many	CAHRTAGSYEQYF	TGTGCCCACCGAACAGCAGGTTCCTACGAGCAGTACTTC
TRBV5-1	TRBJ2-5	-	-	CASSFDRLHGETQYF	TGCGCCAGCAGCTTTGACCGTTTACATGGAGAGACCCAGTACTTC
TRBV20-1	TRBJ2-7	-	many	CSARGPTTYEQYF	TGCAGTGCTAGAGGACCAACCACCTACGAGCAGTACTTC